The sample holds many counts of the clone carrying this T cell receptor beta chain. For TCR, cDNA came from 5'RACE template switching, which added a universal primer site and UMIs. Each CDR3 protein gets one entry after TCRdb re-called the 5' RACE reads with MiXCR. The sample lists 40,000 to 55,000 distinct CDR3 sequences, 6.6% occurring once. The ends were cut back, 7 bases at V and 2 bases at J, with 12 bases in the middle. This CDR3 is 14 amino acids long. Germline V gene lookup returns CDR1 SGHTA and CDR2 FQGTGA. These data originate in a study of T cells after yellow fever vaccination. The overall study: Fractions of limited cellularity were prepared by means of SMART-Seq v4 Ultra Low Input.

Study-wide findings and caveats: A minor fraction of clonotypes spanned both CD4 and CD8 compartments. The booster saw the reappearance of most primary-vaccination clones (approximately 97% CD4, 80% to 90% CD8).

The origin of this receptor is a man in his late teens or twenties who received the YFV17D yellow fever vaccine. The chain carries TRBV7-3 and TRBJ2-1; the D call may be TRBD1 or TRBD2 (7 bases each). This specimen consisted of CD8+ T cells not binding an NS4B(214-222) dextramer, sorted from PBMCs, obtained about 49 days after the first yellow fever vaccination. The chain's CDR3 is CASTQGGAYNEQFF. Written as DNA, the CDR3 is TGTGCCAGCACTCAGGGGGGGGCCTACAATGAGCAGTTCTTC.